A few counts support the clone carrying this T cell receptor (beta chain). The antigen is unknown. Unique molecular identifiers (one per individual cDNA molecule) were attached. Each CDR3 protein is one row after TCRdb ran MiXCR on the 5' RACE reads. This table has tens of thousands of distinct CDR3 sequences, more than 9% appearing once. These data originate in a study of early T cells in non-severe SARS-CoV-2 infection. General study results and limits: VDJdb matching favored anti-spike CD8 responses, missing private and CD4 specificities.

With V trimmed by 4 bases and J by 7 bases, 8 bases remained unmatched. Germline V CDR1 and CDR2: MDHEN, SYDVKM. The CDR3 has 15 amino acids. This TCR was sampled from an adult who was a healthcare worker with PCR-confirmed SARS-CoV-2 infection or an uninfected control (not recorded which). This chain joins TRBV28 and TRBJ2-1; 9 nucleotides line up with TRBD2. Sequenced sample: whole blood. As DNA, the CDR3 is TGTGCCAGCAGTTCCTTAATAGCGGGAGCGAATGAGCAGTTCTTC. This codes for CASSSLIAGANEQFF.